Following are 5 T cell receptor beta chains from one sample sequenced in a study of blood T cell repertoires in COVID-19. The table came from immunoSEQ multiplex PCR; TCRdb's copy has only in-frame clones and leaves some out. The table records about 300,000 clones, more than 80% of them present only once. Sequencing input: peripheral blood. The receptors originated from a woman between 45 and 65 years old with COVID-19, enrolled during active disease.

The chain's CDR3 is CASSSRQGHTEAFF. CDR3 DNA sequence: TGTGCCAGCAGTTCCCGACAGGGGCACACTGAAGCTTTCTTT. The chain joins TRBV27 to TRBJ1-1; TRBD1 matches 8 bases. Germline lookup yields CDR1 MNHEY and CDR2 SMNVEV (reference sequence). This CDR3 is 14 amino acids long. Trimming cost V 4 bases and J 3 bases; bases outside gene matches: 4.

The CDR3 reads CATSRAPSGDQPQHF. The CDR3, as DNA: TGTGCCACCAGCAGAGCGCCTTCGGGAGATCAGCCCCAGCATTTT. V gene TRBV15 combines with J gene TRBJ1-5; D not resolved. Deletions cut 1 base from V and 5 bases from J, with 12 bases between. The CDR3 is 15 residues long. Germline V gene lookup returns CDR1 LNHNV and CDR2 YYDKDF (reference sequence). The full variable domain, in which reference TRBV15 and TRBJ1-5 provide the parts outside the CDR3, is DAMVIQNPRYQVTQFGKPVTLSCSQTLNHNVMYWYQQKSSQAPKLLFHYYDKDFNNEADTPDNFQSRRPNTSFCFLDIRSPGLGDTAMYLCATSRAPSGDQPQHFGDGTRLSIL.

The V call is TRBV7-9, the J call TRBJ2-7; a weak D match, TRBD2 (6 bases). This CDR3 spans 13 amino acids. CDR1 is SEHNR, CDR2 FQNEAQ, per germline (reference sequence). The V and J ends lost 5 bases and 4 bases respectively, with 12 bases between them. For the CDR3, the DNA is TGTGCCAGCAGCAGGGACGGGAGATACGAGCAGTACTTC. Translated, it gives CASSRDGRYEQYF.

The CDR3 spells CASSQGVGRGQIYGYTF. CDR3 bases: TGTGCCAGCAGCCAAGGGGTTGGTAGGGGGCAAATCTATGGCTACACCTTC. This sequence joins TRBV4-2 and TRBJ1-2; 7 bases fit TRBD1. V dropped 1 base and J dropped 4; count of bases not matched to a gene: 12. The CDR3 has 17 residues. Germline V CDR1 and CDR2: LGHNA, YNFKEQ.

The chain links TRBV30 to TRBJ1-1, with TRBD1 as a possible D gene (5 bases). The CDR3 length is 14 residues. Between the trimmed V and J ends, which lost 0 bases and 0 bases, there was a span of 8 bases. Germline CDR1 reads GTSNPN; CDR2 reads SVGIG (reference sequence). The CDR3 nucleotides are TGTGCCTGGAGTGTAGGAGGGGTGAACACTGAAGCTTTCTTT. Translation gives CAWSVGGVNTEAFF.